These 10 T cell receptor beta chains share one sample of origin, sequenced in a study of blood T cell repertoires in COVID-19. The method was immunoSEQ multiplex PCR; TCRdb's version includes in-frame clones alone and lacks a portion of them. The table records about 200,000 clones, approximately 90% of them present only once. Sequencing was performed on peripheral blood. The receptors were gathered from a woman in her 40s who had recovered from COVID-19.

The chain carries TRBV9 and TRBJ1-3; D uncertain. In germline, CDR1 is SGDLS, CDR2 YYNGEE. V lost 5 bases and J lost 0, with 18 bases in between. The CDR3 length is 17 residues. CDR3 nucleotide sequence: TGTGCCAGCAGAGGGAGCACGGACGGCCGCTCTGGAAACACCATATATTTT. Amino acids: CASRGSTDGRSGNTIYF.

The gene calls are TRBV2 and TRBJ2-1, with 9 bases fitting TRBD1. Germline CDR1 SNHLY, CDR2 FYNNEI. The CDR3 has 15 amino acids. Trimming at V came to 5 bases and at J to 10 bases, leaving 12 bases not matched to a gene. CDR3 protein: CASSIAGTGKGEQFF. Here the CDR3 DNA reads TGTGCCAGCAGTATTGCCGGGACAGGGAAAGGGGAGCAGTTCTTC.

The rearrangement uses TRBV2 and TRBJ1-2; D not resolved. Trimming took off 8 bases at V and 2 bases at J, with 21 bases between the two ends. The CDR3 totals 16 residues. Germline lookup yields CDR1 SNHLY and CDR2 FYNNEI. The CDR3 sequence: CASVAGDPTMNYGYTF. CDR3 DNA sequence: TGTGCCAGCGTGGCGGGAGACCCTACGATGAACTATGGCTACACCTTC.

V usage is TRBV28 and J usage is TRBJ2-1; 8 positions match TRBD2. The CDR3 runs to 14 residues. V trimming: 3 bases; J trimming: 8 bases; junction bases outside the gene matches: 6. CDR1 and CDR2 from the germline V gene are MDHEN and SYDVKM. The CDR3 region is CASSLRPGGHEQFF. CDR3 sequence (DNA): TGTGCCAGCAGTTTGCGCCCGGGGGGGCATGAGCAGTTCTTC.

This clone was detected once. The rearrangement uses TRBV18 and TRBJ1-3, with 8 bases that match TRBD1. With 3 bases clipped from V and 2 bases from J, the junction kept 6 bases outside the gene matches. This CDR3 has 16 amino acids. Germline CDR1 reads KGHSH; CDR2 reads LQKENI. The chain's CDR3 is CASSPDRVQTGNTIYF. The CDR3 DNA sequence: TGTGCCAGCTCACCGGACAGGGTGCAAACTGGAAACACCATATATTTT. The whole variable domain, remainder taken from reference TRBV18 and TRBJ1-3, is NAGVMQNPRHLVRRRGQEARLRCSPMKGHSHVYWYRQLPEEGLKFMVYLQKENIIDESGMPKERFSAEFPKEGPSILRIQQVVRGDSAAYFCASSPDRVQTGNTIYFGEGSWLTVV.

The chain links TRBV27 to TRBJ1-6; 10 bases line up with TRBD1. Germline CDR1 is MNHEY and CDR2 is SMNVEV (reference sequence). The J segment lost 7 bases and the V segment lost 6 bases, leaving 6 bases of the junction unmatched. The CDR3 is 15 residues long. The CDR3 here is CASRKWDRGNSPLHF. The CDR3 DNA reads as TGTGCCAGCAGAAAATGGGACAGGGGCAATTCACCCCTCCACTTT.

The chain recombines TRBV13 with TRBJ1-1, with 7 bases that match TRBD1. There are 14 residues in the CDR3. J lost 3 bases, V lost 5 bases, and 6 bases had no gene match. Germline CDR1 PRHDT, CDR2 FYEKMQ (reference sequence). CDR3 nucleotide sequence: TGTGCCAGCAGCGCCCAGACAGGGCACACTGAAGCTTTCTTT. Encoded protein: CASSAQTGHTEAFF.

The chain uses TRBV2 and TRBJ2-3; D is unclear. The V end was cut by 8 bases, the J end by 5 bases, with 17 bases between. The CDR3 is made up of 14 amino acids. Germline V gene sequence: CDR1 SNHLY, CDR2 FYNNEI. The CDR3, as DNA: TGTGCCAGCGCAGTCGCTAGTCCGGGAGATACGCAGTATTTT. Protein: CASAVASPGDTQYF.

V is TRBV18 and J is TRBJ1-3; D possibly corresponds to TRBD1 (5 bases). The CDR3 is 15 residues long. Germline V gives CDR1 KGHSH, CDR2 LQKENI. The V end lost 3 bases, the J end lost 0 bases, and 9 bases lay between the germline ends. The DNA of the CDR3 is TGTGCCAGCTCACCCCAGGGCATCTCTGGAAACACCATATATTTT. Protein: CASSPQGISGNTIYF.

The chain recombines TRBV6-5 with TRBJ2-1; TRBD2 is a possible D gene (6 bases). CDR1 is MNHEY and CDR2 is SVGAGI in the germline V gene. The CDR3 runs 15 residues. Trimming took 7 bases from V and 8 from J, leaving 21 bases between them. CDR3 in DNA: TGTGCCAGCACGAGAGCAGGAGGGCCCTCGGATGAGCAGTTCTTC. Translation gives CASTRAGGPSDEQFF.